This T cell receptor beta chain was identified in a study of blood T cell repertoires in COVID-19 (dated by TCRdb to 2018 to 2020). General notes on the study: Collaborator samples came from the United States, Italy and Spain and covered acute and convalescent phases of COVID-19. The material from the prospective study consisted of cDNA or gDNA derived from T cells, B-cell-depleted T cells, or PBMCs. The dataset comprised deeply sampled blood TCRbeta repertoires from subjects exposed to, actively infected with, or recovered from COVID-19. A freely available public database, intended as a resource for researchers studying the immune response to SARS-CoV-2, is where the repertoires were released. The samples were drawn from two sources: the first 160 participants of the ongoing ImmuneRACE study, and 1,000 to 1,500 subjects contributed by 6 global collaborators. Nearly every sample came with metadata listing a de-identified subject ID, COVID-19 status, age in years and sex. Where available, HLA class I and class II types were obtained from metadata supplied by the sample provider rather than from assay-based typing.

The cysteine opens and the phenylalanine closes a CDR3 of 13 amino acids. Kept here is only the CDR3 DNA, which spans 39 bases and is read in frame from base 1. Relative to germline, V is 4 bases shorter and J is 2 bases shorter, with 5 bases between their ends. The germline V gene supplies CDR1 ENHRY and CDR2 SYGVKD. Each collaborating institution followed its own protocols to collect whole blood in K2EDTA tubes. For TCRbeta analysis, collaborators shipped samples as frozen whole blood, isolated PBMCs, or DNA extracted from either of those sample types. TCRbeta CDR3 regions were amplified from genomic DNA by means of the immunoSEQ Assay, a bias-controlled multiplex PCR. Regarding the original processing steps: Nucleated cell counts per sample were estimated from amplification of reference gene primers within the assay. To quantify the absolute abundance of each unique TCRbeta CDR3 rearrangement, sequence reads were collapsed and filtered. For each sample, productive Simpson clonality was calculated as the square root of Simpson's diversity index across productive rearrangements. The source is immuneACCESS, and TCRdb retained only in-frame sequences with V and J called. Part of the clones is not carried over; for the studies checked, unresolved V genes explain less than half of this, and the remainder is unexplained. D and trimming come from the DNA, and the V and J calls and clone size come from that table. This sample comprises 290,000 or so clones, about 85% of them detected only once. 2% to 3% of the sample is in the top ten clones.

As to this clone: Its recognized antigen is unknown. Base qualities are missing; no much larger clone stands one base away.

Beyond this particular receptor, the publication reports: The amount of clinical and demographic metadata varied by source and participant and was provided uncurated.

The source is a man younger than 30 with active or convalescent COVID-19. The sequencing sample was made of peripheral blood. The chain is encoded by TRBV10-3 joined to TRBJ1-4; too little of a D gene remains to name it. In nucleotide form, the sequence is TGTGCCATCAGTGGCCAGACTAATGAAAAACTGTTTTTT. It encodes CAISGQTNEKLFF.